The 27 T cell receptor beta chains given below trace back to one sample, sequenced in a study of T cells in Graves' hyperthyroidism and ophthalmopathy. RNA transcripts served as the template for amplifying TCR beta CDR3 regions. During a first-round RT-PCR of the TCR CDR3, the HTBI primer set was used. A single record per CDR3 protein comes from TCRdb applying MiXCR to the multiplex PCR reads. The repertoire includes approximately 740,000 distinct CDR3 sequences, about 14% of them detected once, and 10% sits in the top ten. Input material: blood. The receptors were sampled from a woman aged 18 to 35 with Graves' hyperthyroidism.

Ten or more counts support this clonotype. The chain employs TRBV29-1 and TRBJ2-7; D unclear. The germline V and J ends were trimmed by 7 bases and 2 bases, with 18 bases remaining between them. This CDR3 spans 14 amino acids. Germline-derived CDR1 and CDR2 are SQVTM and ANQGSEA. The CDR3 coding sequence is TGCAGCGCGGTCTTGGTACAGACCCCCTACGAGCAGTACTTC. Amino acid sequence: CSAVLVQTPYEQYF.

This clonotype was observed a few times. The chain joins TRBV3-1 to TRBJ2-7; D tentatively fits TRBD1 or TRBD2 (5 bases each). There are 15 residues in the CDR3. Looked up from germline, CDR1 is LGHDT and CDR2 is YNNKEL (reference sequence). The V gene lost 4 bases and the J gene lost 3 bases, with 16 bases spanning the gap. The CDR3 sequence is CASSRAGTQRYEQYF. The CDR3 DNA follows: TGTGCCAGCAGCCGAGCCGGGACGCAGCGCTACGAGCAGTACTTC.

This clonotype was counted only a few times. The rearrangement uses TRBV12-3 or TRBV12-4 and TRBJ2-7; D call uncertain. Trimming removed 5 bases at V and 2 bases at J, with 13 bases between. This CDR3 is 14 amino acids long. CDR3 amino acids: CASSVPARTYEQYF. DNA for the CDR3: TGTGCCAGCAGTGTACCCGCACGTACCTACGAGCAGTACTTC.

At least ten counts were recorded for this clonotype. The chain uses TRBV9 and TRBJ2-7; 11 bases align to TRBD2. CDR3 length equals 15 residues. V trimming: 3 bases; J trimming: 3 bases; junction bases outside the gene matches: 5. Germline V gives CDR1 SGDLS, CDR2 YYNGEE. Here the CDR3 reads CASSAGTSGLYEQYF. The CDR3 bases are TGTGCCAGCAGCGCCGGGACTAGCGGACTCTACGAGCAGTACTTC.

V and J are TRBV7-2 and TRBJ2-1, with 7 positions matching TRBD2. This CDR3 has 15 residues. The junction had 12 bases not matched to a gene; V was cut back by 3 bases and J by 10 bases. Germline assignment: CDR1 SGHTA and CDR2 FQGNSA. The CDR3 spells CASSFWRDYTGEQFF. In nucleotides, the CDR3 is TGTGCCAGCAGCTTTTGGCGGGACTACACCGGGGAGCAGTTCTTC.

This chain uses TRBV11-2 with TRBJ2-4; tentatively, D is TRBD2 (7 bases). V lost 5 bases and J 0 bases, leaving 14 bases between the germline ends. Germline V lookup: CDR1 SGHAT, CDR2 FQNNGV. The CDR3 is 16 amino acids. CDR3 protein: CASSPGRGRAKNIQYF. The DNA of the CDR3 is TGTGCCAGCAGCCCAGGGAGGGGGAGAGCCAAAAACATTCAGTACTTC. Full variable domain (outside the CDR3, taken from reference TRBV11-2 and TRBJ2-4): EAGVAQSPRYKIIEKRQSVAFWCNPISGHATLYWYQQILGQGPKLLIQFQNNGVVDDSQLPKDRFSAERLKGVDSTLKIQPAKLEDSAVYLCASSPGRGRAKNIQYFGAGTRLSVL.

The chain carries TRBV27 and TRBJ2-5, with unresolved D. The CDR3 is 13 amino acids. Trimming took 3 bases from V and 6 from J, leaving 11 bases between them. Germline V gene data show CDR1 as MNHEY and CDR2 as SMNVEV (reference sequence). CDR3 nucleotides: TGTGCCAGCAGTTTCGCTAGTGGCCAGACCCAGTACTTC. Translating it yields CASSFASGQTQYF.

The rearrangement joins TRBV7-9 to TRBJ2-2; weak D call: TRBD1 (5 bases). The CDR3 has 13 amino acids. Germline loops: CDR1 SEHNR, CDR2 FQNEAQ (reference sequence). V shed 7 bases and J shed 6 bases, with 12 bases lying between them. In DNA form, the CDR3 reads TGTGCCAGCATCATACAGGAACCCGGGGAGCTGTTTTTT. Translation gives CASIIQEPGELFF.

The CDR3 sequence: CASSYRTGFYGYTF. CDR3 coding DNA: TGTGCCAGCAGTTACCGGACAGGGTTCTATGGCTACACCTTC. V gene TRBV6-2 or TRBV6-3 combines with J gene TRBJ1-2; 8 bases are a match to TRBD1. The junction had 3 bases not matched to a gene; V was cut back by 2 bases and J by 4 bases. The CDR3 length is 14 residues. Germline assignment: CDR1 MNHEY and CDR2 SVGEGT.

This clonotype was counted many times. The chain employs TRBV7-8 and TRBJ1-2; D perhaps matches TRBD1 (6 bases). The CDR3 runs 14 residues. Trimming removed 4 bases at V and 8 bases at J, with 17 bases between. CDR1 and CDR2 (germline): SGHVS, FQNEAQ. This CDR3 reads CASSSHRDAGGYTF. In nucleotides, the CDR3 is TGTGCCAGCAGCTCCCACAGGGATGCGGGCGGCTACACCTTC.

The chain has TRBV4-3 and TRBJ1-4; D not resolved. The V end was cut by 1 base, the J end by 6 bases, with 15 bases between. Germline lookup yields CDR1 LGHNA and CDR2 YSLEER. There are 16 residues in the CDR3. CDR3: CASSQVGRKSDEKLFF. The CDR3 region has the DNA TGCGCCAGCAGCCAAGTAGGAAGGAAATCGGATGAAAAACTGTTTTTT.

V gene TRBV7-3 combines with J gene TRBJ2-4; 7 bases fit TRBD2. This CDR3 has 13 amino acids. Trimming cost V 5 bases and J 6 bases; bases outside gene matches: 4. CDR1 and CDR2 (germline): SGHTA, FQGTGA. CDR3 coding DNA: TGTGCCAGCAGCGAATCTAGCGGAAACATTCAGTACTTC. It yields the protein CASSESSGNIQYF.

This rearrangement joins TRBV20-1 to TRBJ2-1; D remains ambiguous. V dropped 6 bases and J dropped 5 bases, with 11 bases sitting between them. The CDR3 contains 12 residues. Germline CDR1 is DFQATT and CDR2 is SNEGSKA (reference sequence). CDR3 loop: CSAGHQHNEQFF. CDR3 nucleotides: TGCAGTGCCGGCCACCAACACAATGAGCAGTTCTTC.

This clonotype was found many times. V is TRBV9 and J is TRBJ2-7; TRBD1 matches 8 bases. The CDR3 length is 16 residues. Trimming removed 0 bases from V and 2 bases from J; junction bases left unmatched: 7. CDR1 and CDR2 (germline): SGDLS, YYNGEE. In DNA form, the CDR3 reads TGTGCCAGCAGCGTAGGGACCGGGACAGGCCCCTACGAGCAGTACTTC. Translation: CASSVGTGTGPYEQYF.

This chain connects TRBV27 to TRBJ2-4; 9 bases are shared with TRBD2. With 5 bases clipped from V and 0 bases from J, the junction kept 5 bases outside the gene matches. This CDR3 has 16 amino acids. The V gene's germline CDR1 is MNHEY and CDR2 SMNVEV (reference sequence). This CDR3 reads CASSALAGSAKNIQYF. The CDR3 DNA reads TGTGCCAGCAGTGCCCTAGCGGGGTCAGCCAAAAACATTCAGTACTTC.

This clonotype was counted between two and nine times. J is TRBJ1-6 and V is TRBV6-1, with D unresolved. The germline V gene has CDR1 MNHNS and CDR2 SASEGT. The ends were cut back, 5 bases at V and 10 bases at J, with 12 bases in the middle. This CDR3 region has 13 residues. The CDR3 DNA sequence: TGTGCCAGCAGTCCCCCGCGGCCGTCACCCCTCCACTTT. This sequence encodes CASSPPRPSPLHF.

This sequence joins TRBV15 and TRBJ2-5, with D tentatively TRBD2 (5 bases). The CDR3 has 15 amino acids. Germline V lookup: CDR1 LNHNV, CDR2 YYDKDF (reference sequence). V was pared by 3 bases and J by 1 base, with 12 bases between. The CDR3 here is CATSSRGSRQETQYF. CDR3 bases: TGTGCCACCAGCAGTCGAGGGAGCCGCCAAGAGACCCAGTACTTC.

The chain combines TRBV7-2 with TRBJ2-7; maybe TRBD2 (5 bases). This CDR3 is 14 amino acids long. V lost 3 bases, J lost 1 base, and 10 bases lay in between. Germline loops: CDR1 SGHTA, CDR2 FQGNSA. The CDR3 region is CASSLTGKSYEQYF. Written as DNA, the CDR3 is TGTGCCAGCAGCTTGACCGGGAAATCCTACGAGCAGTACTTC.

This clonotype was counted a few times. The chain combines TRBV5-1 with TRBJ2-7, with D possibly matching TRBD2 (6 bases). V lost 1 base to trimming and J lost 3 bases, with 14 bases between them. The CDR3 has 15 residues. Germline V gene sequence: CDR1 SGHRS, CDR2 YFSETQ. The CDR3 spells CASSLFPGENYEQYF. The CDR3, as DNA: TGCGCCAGCAGCTTGTTTCCGGGAGAGAACTACGAGCAGTACTTC.

Ten or more counts support this clonotype. This chain uses TRBV15 with TRBJ2-5; a possible D gene is TRBD2 (5 bases). Germline CDR1 and CDR2: LNHNV and YYDKDF (reference sequence). The CDR3 is 13 amino acids. V lost 1 base and J lost 5, with 8 bases in between. The CDR3 here is CATSRGRGETQYF. The CDR3 nucleotides read TGTGCCACCAGCAGAGGCAGAGGGGAGACCCAGTACTTC.

The sample holds a few counts of this clonotype. The chain links TRBV7-9 to TRBJ2-3; TRBD2 matches at 7 bases. V gave up 5 bases and J gave up 2 bases; unmatched junction bases: 4. CDR1 and CDR2 (germline): SEHNR, FQNEAQ (reference sequence). The CDR3 is 14 amino acids. The CDR3 region has the DNA TGTGCCAGCAGCGCTAGCGGCTACACAGATACGCAGTATTTT. It translates to CASSASGYTDTQYF.

The V call is TRBV7-9, the J call TRBJ2-4; 10 bases align to TRBD2. This CDR3 is built from 16 residues. Germline V gene lookup returns CDR1 SEHNR and CDR2 FQNEAQ (reference sequence). After removal of 4 bases from V and 2 bases from J, the junction contained 5 bases not matched to a gene. In nucleotides, the CDR3 is TGTGCCAGCAGCTCTCGTAGCGGGAGGTCCAAAAACATTCAGTACTTC. Protein product: CASSSRSGRSKNIQYF. Full variable domain (remainder filled in from reference TRBV7-9 and TRBJ2-4): DTGVSQNPRHKITKRGQNVTFRCDPISEHNRLYWYRQTLGQGPEFLTYFQNEAQLEKSRLLSDRFSAERPKGSFSTLEIQRTEQGDSAMYLCASSSRSGRSKNIQYFGAGTRLSVL.

This clonotype was picked up a small number of times. One end of the junction fails to match germline, which may point to a read error. The chain couples TRBV28 to TRBJ1-3; no reliable D call. Germline V gene sequence: CDR1 MDHEN, CDR2 SYDVKM. This CDR3 is built from 11 residues. CDR3 residues: CASSLRNTTYF. The CDR3 bases are TGTGCCAGCAGTTTGCGAAACACCACATATTTT.

This clonotype was seen repeatedly, ten times or more. The chain uses TRBV30 and TRBJ1-2; 8 bases match TRBD1. Germline V lookup: CDR1 GTSNPN, CDR2 SVGIG (reference sequence). The CDR3 length is 13 residues. The trim removed 5 bases at V and 0 bases at J, leaving 2 bases unmatched. The CDR3 spells CAWGTGANYGYTF. For the CDR3, the DNA is TGTGCCTGGGGGACAGGAGCTAACTATGGCTACACCTTC.

This clonotype was counted many times. The chain joins TRBV2 to TRBJ2-2; D remains ambiguous. Trimming left V 6 bases short and J 1 base short, with 12 bases between. CDR1 is SNHLY, CDR2 FYNNEI, per germline. This CDR3 has 15 residues. CDR3 loop: CASRTGRLNTGELFF. The CDR3 nucleotides are TGTGCCAGCAGAACCGGCAGACTGAACACCGGGGAGCTGTTTTTT.

This clonotype appeared a few times. The CDR3 sequence is CASSRTGTGLGETQYF. The CDR3 nucleotides read TGTGCCAGCAGCAGGACCGGGACAGGGTTGGGGGAGACCCAGTACTTC. The V gene is TRBV7-9, the J gene TRBJ2-5; 9 bases map to TRBD1. Germline CDR1 and CDR2: SEHNR and FQNEAQ (reference sequence). The CDR3 spans 16 residues. Trimming removed 5 bases from V and 5 bases from J; junction bases left unmatched: 12.

This clonotype was picked up many times. The V call is TRBV18, the J call TRBJ2-3; no clear D. The germline V gene encodes CDR1 KGHSH and CDR2 LQKENI. V lost 0 bases and J lost 1, with 5 bases in between. This CDR3 comprises 14 residues. In nucleotides, the CDR3 is TGTGCCAGCTCACCACCGACTCGCACAGATACGCAGTATTTT. This gives the protein CASSPPTRTDTQYF. Looking up the rest from reference TRBV18 and TRBJ2-3 gives the full variable domain: NAGVMQNPRHLVRRRGQEARLRCSPMKGHSHVYWYRQLPEEGLKFMVYLQKENIIDESGMPKERFSAEFPKEGPSILRIQQVVRGDSAAYFCASSPPTRTDTQYFGPGTRLTVL.